Listed below are T cell receptor beta chains from one sample, sequenced in a study of vaccination and CD4 T cells after COVID-19. For these receptors, no antigen is known. Using its own MiXCR run on the PCR reads, TCRdb lists one record per CDR3 protein. The sample includes tens of thousands of distinct CDR3 sequences, 43% of them seen just once. The sequencing input was CD4+ T cells from blood, cultured in vitro. These TCRs come from a human donor who had recovered from COVID-19. CDR3s include the opening cysteine and the closing phenylalanine or tryptophan. A D gene is named only where the DNA matches it firmly. The size entry is marked missing in some rows and otherwise reads once, few, many or a size class.

v_call	cdr3_length	j_call	d_call	clone_size	cdr3_nt	cdr3_aa
TRBV5-1	13	TRBJ1-6	.	.	TGCGCCAGCAGCGGGCCGGACAGTTTTTCCCTCCACTTT	CASSGPDSFSLHF
TRBV24-1	16	TRBJ2-2	.	.	TGTGCCACCAGTGATTATGTTAGCGCGAACACCGGGGAGCTGTTTTTT	CATSDYVSANTGELFF
TRBV20-1	13	TRBJ1-2	TRBD1	.	TGCAGTGCCACGGGACAGGATGACTATGGCTACACCTTC	CSATGQDDYGYTF
TRBV11-2	14	TRBJ2-2	TRBD1	.	TGTGCCAGCAGCCGGGACAGGGTGGTTGGGGAGCTGTTTTTT	CASSRDRVVGELFF
TRBV4-1	16	TRBJ1-1	.	.	TGCGCCAGCAGCCAAGGATCACAGAGGTGGAACACTGAAGCTTTCTTT	CASSQGSQRWNTEAFF
TRBV28	15	TRBJ1-2	TRBD1	few	TGTGCCAGCAGGCCGGGTGGCAGGGGGCTGGAGGGCTACACCTTC	CASRPGGRGLEGYTF
TRBV14	12	TRBJ2-3	.	few	TGTGCCAGCAGCCAAGACGGTTATACGCAGTATTTT	CASSQDGYTQYF
TRBV2	14	TRBJ2-7	TRBD1	once	TGTGCCAGCAGTACACAGGGGCCCTCCTACGAGCAGTACTTC	CASSTQGPSYEQYF
TRBV5-1	15	TRBJ2-5	TRBD1	once	TGCGCCAGCAGCTTGGCCGGGACAGGGCAAGAGACCCAGTACTTC	CASSLAGTGQETQYF
TRBV20-1	13	TRBJ1-2	.	few	TGCAGTGCTAGCGTCGGAAATAACTATGGCTACACCTTC	CSASVGNNYGYTF
TRBV5-1	14	TRBJ2-7	TRBD1	.	TGCGCCAGCCGATACCGGGACAGTACGGGCGAGCAGTACTTC	CASRYRDSTGEQYF
TRBV6-2/TRBV6-3	16	TRBJ2-7	.	.	TGTGCCAGCCACTTGGGACTCCTGGGGGACTCCTACGAGCAGTACTTC	CASHLGLLGDSYEQYF
TRBV20-1	14	TRBJ1-6	.	few	TGCAGTGCTAGAAAAGAGGGCTATAATTCACCCCTCCACTTT	CSARKEGYNSPLHF
TRBV12-3/TRBV12-4	15	TRBJ1-5	TRBD1	few	TGTGCCAGCAGTACCCGACAGGGTGCCAATCAGCCCCAGCATTTT	CASSTRQGANQPQHF
TRBV6-5	14	TRBJ2-2	.	once	TGTGCCAGCAGTTACTGGGGGGACACCGGGGAGCTGTTTTTT	CASSYWGDTGELFF